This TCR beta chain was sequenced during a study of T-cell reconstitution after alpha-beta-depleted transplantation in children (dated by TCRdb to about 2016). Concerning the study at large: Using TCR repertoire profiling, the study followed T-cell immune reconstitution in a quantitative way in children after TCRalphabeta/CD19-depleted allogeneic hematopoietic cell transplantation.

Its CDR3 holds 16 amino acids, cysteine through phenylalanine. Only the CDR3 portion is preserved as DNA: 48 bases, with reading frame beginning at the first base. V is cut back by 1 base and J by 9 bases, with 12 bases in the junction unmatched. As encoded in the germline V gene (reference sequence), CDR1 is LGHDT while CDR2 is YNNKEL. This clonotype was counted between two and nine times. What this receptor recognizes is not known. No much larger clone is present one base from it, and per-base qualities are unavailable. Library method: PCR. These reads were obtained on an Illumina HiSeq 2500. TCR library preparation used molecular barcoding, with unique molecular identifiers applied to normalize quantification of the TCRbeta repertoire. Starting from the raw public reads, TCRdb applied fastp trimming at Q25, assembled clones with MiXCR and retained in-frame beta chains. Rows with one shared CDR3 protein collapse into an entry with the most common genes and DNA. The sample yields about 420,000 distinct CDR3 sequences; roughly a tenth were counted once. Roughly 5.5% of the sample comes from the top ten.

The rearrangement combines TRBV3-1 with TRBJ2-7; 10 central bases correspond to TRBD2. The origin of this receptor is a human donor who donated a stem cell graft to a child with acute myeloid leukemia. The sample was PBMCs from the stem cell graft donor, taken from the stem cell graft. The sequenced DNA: TGTGCCAGCAGCCAAGGATCGGGACTAGCGACGTCAGGGCAGTACTTC. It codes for CASSQGSGLATSGQYF.